Shown below are 20 T cell receptor beta chains from a single sample sequenced in a study of T cells in Graves' hyperthyroidism and ophthalmopathy. Researchers took RNA transcripts and amplified the TCR beta CDR3 regions from them. The primer set for the first-round RT-PCR of the TCR CDR3 was HTBI. TCRdb passed the multiplex PCR reads through MiXCR, listing each CDR3 protein once. Here the sample spans about 640,000 distinct CDR3 sequences, roughly 20% being singletons. Sequences were obtained from blood. These receptors came from a man under 40 with Graves' ophthalmopathy.

This clonotype was detected ten times or more. CDR3 in amino acids: CASSYSVGQYSLYGYTF. CDR3 sequence (DNA): TGTGCCAGCAGTTACTCAGTGGGACAGTATTCGCTCTATGGCTACACCTTC. The chain couples TRBV6-5 to TRBJ1-2, with 7 bases identical to TRBD1. The V segment lost 0 bases and the J segment 4 bases; nucleotides outside the gene matches: 11. The CDR3 covers 17 residues. From germline, CDR1 is MNHEY and CDR2 SVGAGI.

There are many counts of this clonotype. DNA for the CDR3: TGTGCCAGCAGTTTGGGAGCGGGAGGACGAGAGACCCAGTACTTC. Translating it yields CASSLGAGGRETQYF. This sequence joins TRBV28 and TRBJ2-5; 9 bases line up with TRBD2. V trimming: 3 bases; J trimming: 4 bases; junction bases outside the gene matches: 6. The CDR3 is 15 residues long. Germline V gene sequence: CDR1 MDHEN, CDR2 SYDVKM.

This clonotype was observed at least ten times. The chain uses TRBV18 and TRBJ2-3, with D unresolved. Germline V gene lookup returns CDR1 KGHSH and CDR2 LQKENI. V was shortened by 3 bases and J by 5 bases, with 3 bases between the two germline ends. The CDR3 contains 11 residues. The CDR3 here is CASSPKDTQYF. The DNA of the CDR3 is TGTGCCAGCTCACCGAAAGATACGCAGTATTTT.

As regards this clonotype: The junction differs from germline at one of its ends, possibly a read error. The chain joins TRBV12-3 or TRBV12-4 to TRBJ1-1, with 7 bases that match TRBD1. This CDR3 has 13 amino acids. CDR3 DNA: TGTGCCTGCAGTTTCCAACACCGGGACAGAGCTTTCTTT. Translation: CACSFQHRDRAFF.

The rearrangement joins TRBV27 to TRBJ2-7; D remains ambiguous. This CDR3 spans 16 amino acids. Germline CDR1 is MNHEY and CDR2 is SMNVEV (reference sequence). Trimming left V 5 bases short and J 4 bases short, with 21 bases between. The CDR3 region is CASSPSLGLRIYEQYF. The CDR3 DNA follows: TGTGCCAGCAGTCCATCTCTAGGGCTGAGGATATACGAGCAGTACTTC.

Note on this clonotype: A clone one base away is much larger, so this may be a read error. This chain joins TRBV11-2 and TRBJ1-1; the match to TRBD1 covers 7 bases. This CDR3 comprises 14 residues. The germline gives CDR1 SGHAT, CDR2 FQNNGV. DNA for the CDR3: TGTGCCAGCAGCGTCAACAGGGGAGGCACTGAAGCTTCCTTT. As protein: CASSVNRGGTEASF.

This chain uses TRBV11-2 with TRBJ2-5; 9 bases fit TRBD2. Germline loops: CDR1 SGHAT, CDR2 FQNNGV. The junction had 8 bases not matched to a gene; V was cut back by 5 bases and J by 1 base. CDR3 size: 16 residues. CDR3 nucleotides: TGTGCCAGCAGCCTACGACTAGCGGAGCCCCAAGAGACCCAGTACTTC. Translated, it gives CASSLRLAEPQETQYF. The full variable domain, in which reference TRBV11-2 and TRBJ2-5 provide the parts outside the CDR3, is EAGVAQSPRYKIIEKRQSVAFWCNPISGHATLYWYQQILGQGPKLLIQFQNNGVVDDSQLPKDRFSAERLKGVDSTLKIQPAKLEDSAVYLCASSLRLAEPQETQYFGPGTRLLVL.

This clonotype was observed a few times. The rearrangement links TRBV30 to TRBJ2-1, with 11 bases matching TRBD2. The junction had 2 bases not matched to a gene; V was cut back by 4 bases and J by 6 bases. The CDR3 loop spans 13 amino acids. CDR1 is GTSNPN, CDR2 SVGIG, per germline (reference sequence). In nucleotides, the CDR3 is TGTGCCTGGACTCTAGCGGGAGGCAATGAGCAGTTCTTC. It yields the protein CAWTLAGGNEQFF.

This clonotype was observed many times. The rearrangement links TRBV7-6 to TRBJ2-7; 7 bases are shared with TRBD1. With V trimmed by 0 bases and J by 4 bases, 12 bases remained unmatched. The CDR3 has 17 residues. Germline lookup yields CDR1 SGHVS and CDR2 FNYEAQ. CDR3 sequence (DNA): TGTGCCAGCAGCTTAGCGAACCCCTGGGACAGTAGGTACGAGCAGTACTTC. Translation gives CASSLANPWDSRYEQYF.

This clonotype was recorded many times. It may be a read error: a sequence one base away is much more abundant. The chain couples TRBV2 to TRBJ2-3, with D perhaps matching TRBD2 (5 bases). This CDR3 is built from 10 residues. The V end was cut by 8 bases, the J end by 6 bases, with 6 bases between. Germline loops: CDR1 SNHLY, CDR2 FYNNEI. CDR3 nucleotide sequence: TGTGCCAGCGGGGAGGATACGCAGTATTTT. Translated: CASGEDTQYF.

This clonotype was counted ten times or more. The rearrangement uses TRBV11-2 and TRBJ1-1; perhaps TRBD1 as D (5 bases). With 4 bases removed from V and 6 bases from J, the gap between germline ends came to 9 bases. Per germline, CDR1 SGHAT and CDR2 FQNNGV. The CDR3 has 12 amino acids. CDR3 loop: CASSWQGSEAFF. The CDR3 nucleotides read TGTGCCAGCAGCTGGCAGGGCTCTGAAGCTTTCTTT.

This clonotype was recorded a few times. This chain links TRBV6-1 with TRBJ1-1, with a weak D call TRBD1 (6 bases). Germline loops: CDR1 MNHNS, CDR2 SASEGT. Trimming left V 5 bases short and J 1 base short, with 11 bases between. The CDR3 contains 14 residues. CDR3 nucleotide sequence: TGTGCCAGCAGTACACAGGGAACGAACACTGAAGCTTTCTTT. This translates into CASSTQGTNTEAFF.

This clonotype was counted between two and nine times. V and J are TRBV28 and TRBJ1-6; a weak D match, TRBD1 (6 bases). This CDR3 comprises 15 residues. Germline assignment: CDR1 MDHEN and CDR2 SYDVKM. Trimming left V 3 bases short and J 8 bases short, with 14 bases between. For the CDR3, the DNA is TGTGCCAGCAGTTTGATGGGGGCGAGGTATTCACCCCTCCACTTT. Its translation is CASSLMGARYSPLHF.

The chain uses TRBV20-1 and TRBJ2-2; either TRBD1 or TRBD2 may fit D (5 bases each). The CDR3 covers 16 residues. Germline V gene lookup returns CDR1 DFQATT and CDR2 SNEGSKA (reference sequence). With 0 bases removed from V and 2 bases from J, the gap between germline ends came to 13 bases. CDR3 sequence: CSARDRGRTNTGELFF. The CDR3 nucleotides are TGCAGTGCTAGAGATCGGGGACGGACAAACACCGGGGAGCTGTTTTTT.

There are a few counts of this clonotype. This chain connects TRBV6-1 to TRBJ2-1; D is ambiguous. Germline CDR1 is MNHNS and CDR2 is SASEGT. The CDR3 is 16 residues long. V was shortened by 5 bases and J by 5 bases, with 19 bases between the two germline ends. CDR3 nucleotide sequence: TGTGCCAGCAGTCCGGGCATCGCCCCTTTGGACAATGAGCAGTTCTTC. Protein product: CASSPGIAPLDNEQFF.

The rearrangement uses TRBV29-1 and TRBJ2-7, with a tentative D call TRBD1 (5 bases). Germline V lookup: CDR1 SQVTM, CDR2 ANQGSEA. The CDR3 spans 11 residues. Trimming removed 8 bases from V and 7 bases from J, with 15 bases in between. CDR3 in amino acids: CSSRIGVEQYF. As DNA, the CDR3 is TGCAGCTCCCGAATAGGGGTAGAGCAGTACTTC.

There are many counts of this clonotype. This chain joins TRBV20-1 and TRBJ1-2; 8 bases agree with TRBD1. CDR1 is DFQATT, CDR2 SNEGSKA, per germline (reference sequence). The CDR3 spans 13 residues. Germline trimming cut 4 bases from V and 8 bases from J; bases unmatched to any gene: 9. DNA for the CDR3: TGCAGTGCTAATTATCAGGGGGCAGGCGGCTACACCTTC. As protein: CSANYQGAGGYTF.

This clonotype has a handful of counts. V usage is TRBV7-9 and J usage is TRBJ2-2, with 9 bases fitting TRBD1. V shed 8 bases, J shed 4 bases, and the junction held 8 bases outside the gene matches. The germline CDR1 and CDR2 sequences are SEHNR and FQNEAQ (reference sequence). The CDR3 contains 15 residues. CDR3 region: CASRPTGGSTGELFF. The CDR3 DNA is TGTGCCAGCCGACCCACAGGGGGCAGCACCGGGGAGCTGTTTTTT. The entire variable domain, with the rest obtained from reference TRBV7-9 and TRBJ2-2, is as follows: DTGVSQNPRHKITKRGQNVTFRCDPISEHNRLYWYRQTLGQGPEFLTYFQNEAQLEKSRLLSDRFSAERPKGSFSTLEIQRTEQGDSAMYLCASRPTGGSTGELFFGEGSRLTVL.

The chain joins TRBV12-3 or TRBV12-4 to TRBJ2-1; a possible D gene is TRBD1 (5 bases). This CDR3 spans 13 amino acids. Trimming left V 6 bases short and J 9 bases short, with 15 bases between. The CDR3 DNA is TGTGCCAGCAGCTATGGACAAATTGCTGAGCAGTTCTTC. It encodes CASSYGQIAEQFF.

The J gene is TRBJ2-1, the V gene TRBV6-1; no firm D call. The CDR3 has 15 residues. V lost 3 bases, J lost 2 bases, and 11 bases lay in between. The germline CDR1 and CDR2 sequences are MNHNS and SASEGT. CDR3 amino acids: CASSDGAQPYNEQFF. The CDR3 DNA is TGTGCCAGCAGTGACGGAGCTCAACCCTACAATGAGCAGTTCTTC.